This paragraph covers one T cell receptor beta chain sequence. Its cognate antigen has yet to be identified. No base quality information exists; no much larger clone differs at one position. The sample was run on an Illumina HiSeq 1500. Using fastp at Q25 and MiXCR, TCRdb reprocessed the public reads and kept productive beta chains. Rows are combined by CDR3 protein, so each entry shows the most common genes and DNA. The sample has 450,000 to 650,000 distinct CDR3 sequences on record, 40% of them singletons. The top ten hold over 45% of the sample. Sample treatment or condition, as interpreted from the label and publication: in vitro stimulation with specific CMV peptide epitopes to enrich CMV-specific T cells. These data come from a study of T cell repertoires in cytomegalovirus infection (dated by TCRdb to the late 2010s). For context, the study as a whole: Peptide stimulations targeted recently identified HLA-C-restricted CMV epitopes, whose presentation resists viral immunomodulation, together with well-studied HLA-B-restricted epitopes. Because public TCR beta signatures pointed to carriage of CMV infection together with the matching HLA type, the HLA type of each donor mattered for the analysis. Paper-wide results and their limitations: The ex vivo response was dominated by HLA-C-restricted CMV-specific TCR beta clonotypes, which also provided the single most frequent clonotype in two of eight donors. In both this cohort and an independent roughly 400-donor cohort, the cumulative frequency of public TCR beta family members distinguished carriers of CMV infection plus the relevant HLA type.

Here V drops 5 bases and J drops 4 bases, and the junction holds 8 bases not matched to any gene. The germline V gene encodes CDR1 LGHDT and CDR2 YNNKEL (reference sequence). Spanning cysteine to phenylalanine, the CDR3 consists of 15 amino acids. The retained sequence is limited to the CDR3, 45 bases, with the frame set at the first base. The source is a human donor in good health (CMV status not recorded). Some clones in this sample may be carry-over from other donors' samples. This specimen was cultured PBMCs, taken from culture after CMV antigen stimulation. In this chain, TRBV3-1 is recombined with TRBJ1-3; 7 central nucleotides agree with TRBD1. The CDR3 is CASSSITGDGNTIYF. The DNA is as follows: TGTGCCAGCAGCTCCATTACAGGGGACGGAAACACCATATATTTT. Supplemented by the reference TRBV3-1 and TRBJ1-3 proteins around the CDR3, the complete variable domain is DTAVSQTPKYLVTQMGNDKSIKCEQNLGHDTMYWYKQDSKKFLKIMFSYNNKELIINETVPNRFSPKSPDKAHLNLHINSLELGDSAVYFCASSSITGDGNTIYFGEGSWLTVV.